The T cell receptor (beta chain) described here comes from a study of cytomegalovirus exposure and HLA in healthy donors. PCR involved 60 Vbeta and 13 Jbeta primers. This table comes from immunoSEQ multiplex PCR, and its TCRdb copy is limited to in-frame clones, with some not included. The sample yields 150,000 or so clones, about 80% seen once. Germline lookup yields CDR1 SGHTA and CDR2 FQGNSA. This CDR3 is 15 amino acids long. V was shortened by 1 base and J by 5 bases, with 11 bases between the two germline ends. The sequencing sample was made of PBMCs. This TCR derives from a middle-aged woman in good health and CMV-seronegative. This rearrangement joins TRBV7-2 to TRBJ2-2, with D perhaps matching TRBD2 (6 bases). As DNA, the CDR3 is TGTGCCAGCAGCTTAGGGGGTAGCGGAACCGGGGAGCTGTTTTTT. Residues: CASSLGGSGTGELFF.